This T cell receptor beta chain was profiled in a study of cytotoxic CD8 clonotypes in ibrutinib-treated CLL (dated by TCRdb to the early 2020s). Turning to the overall study: In this cohort, about 15 patients were treatment-naive and roughly 10 were relapsed/refractory, while approximately 18 had unmutated IGHV. Patients were still on ibrutinib when every remission and progressive disease sample was collected. Longitudinal samples were obtainable from about 30% of the roughly 86 participants in the trial. Partial responses were observed in approximately 24 patients and complete responses in 2; after a median follow-up of 68 months, remission was maintained in about 15 patients and progression was observed in roughly twelve. Samples averaged approximately 250,000 productive templates and 80,000 to 100,000 productive rearrangements. Cryopreserved peripheral blood mononuclear cells were collected before treatment, at response, and at either disease progression or sustained remission. Response samples were taken after a median of around 13 months on treatment, ranging from about 6 to 40 months. General conclusions and limits of the study: Baseline clonality exceeded that of age-matched healthy donors and correlated strongly with circulating CD8+ T-cell counts. At ibrutinib response clonality went up, during sustained remission it held steady, and at progression it dropped back toward baseline. Public clonotypes were rare and either shrank or stayed stable during treatment, and the rise in clonality at ibrutinib response reflected expansion of private clonotypes. Sampling times were not matched between patients in sustained remission and patients whose disease was progressing, and lymph node repertoires were not examined.

Read against the paper, the sample's time point label means: roughly 23 months on ibrutinib. For TCR beta library preparation, roughly 2.1 micrograms of genomic DNA was extracted from cryopreserved PBMCs. Longitudinal blood samples from CLL patients on ibrutinib monotherapy underwent high-throughput TCR beta sequencing. The patients took part in an open-label, single-center phase 2 trial of ibrutinib monotherapy. A remark on this clone: The target of this receptor is not known. No clone much larger than this one lies a single base away; base qualities are absent.

The junction shows trimming of 4 bases on V and 0 bases on J, plus 12 bases between the germline ends. Based on the germline V gene, the CDR1 and CDR2 sequences are SGDLS and YYNGEE. Including cysteine and phenylalanine, the CDR3 has 15 amino acids. Only CDR3 DNA is held: 45 bases, read in frame from base 1. Each clonotype received, on average, 10x coverage in deep resolution sequencing performed on a MiSeq, where the target depth lay between 1 in 1 million and 1 in 200,000 T cells. The immunoSEQ hsTCRB Kit was used to generate TCR beta libraries. On the authors' methods: ImmunoSEQ Data Assistant and ImmunoSEQ Analyzer were used for data analysis, and V, D and J genes were assigned according to IMGT definitions. Clonality, with values ranging from 0 to 1, was calculated as one minus the normalized Shannon entropy of productive rearrangement frequencies. Only overrepresented clonotypes making up at least 0.05% of the repertoire of each patient were included in the public clonotype analysis. About twelve age-matched healthy donor repertoires from immuneACCESS were used as controls for clonality. In its TCRdb copy, this immuneACCESS table keeps in-frame sequences only and misses some clones. Where compared with another copy, unresolved V genes explain less than half of these, and the others have no known cause. The V and J calls and clone size come from that table; D and trimming were worked out from the DNA. In all, the sample holds fewer than 55,000 clones, and around 52% of those were seen once. The leading ten clones occupy roughly a quarter of the sample.

The chain is made from TRBV9 and TRBJ2-3; TRBD1 might be the D gene, on 6 matching bases. The TCR was taken from a human donor with chronic lymphocytic leukemia. The source material was PBMCs, sampled after 24 months of ibrutinib treatment. DNA sequence: TGTGCCAGCAGCCCAGGGACAATTAGCACAGATACGCAGTATTTT. It specifies CASSPGTISTDTQYF. The reference TRBV9 and TRBJ2-3 proteins fill in what lies around the CDR3, so the full variable domain reads DSGVTQTPKHLITATGQRVTLRCSPRSGDLSVYWYQQSLDQGLQFLIQYYNGEERAKGNILERFSAQQFPDLHSELNLSSLELGDSALYFCASSPGTISTDTQYFGPGTRLTVL.